This TCR beta chain was sequenced during a study of blood T cells in healthy people across ages. On the study more broadly: About one barcoded beta molecule was captured per two T cells (by template switching).

The germline CDR1 and CDR2 sequences are MDHEN and SYDVKM. The CDR3 totals 11 residues. A second roughly 6 to 11 cycle PCR used barcoded and J-beta primers. TCRdb re-derived calls from the 5' RACE reads in MiXCR, one entry per CDR3 protein. The sample has roughly 1,700,000 distinct CDR3 sequences; 25% to 30% are singletons. This clonotype has more than one count but fewer than ten. Approximately 10 milliliters was the volume of peripheral blood drawn from each donor. The rearrangement joins TRBV28 to TRBJ1-2; D is possibly TRBD1 (5 bases). Sequencing input: blood. This TCR was sampled from a woman in her 30s in good health. CDR3 sequence (DNA): TGTGCAGCGGGGGGAATTTATGGCTACACCTTC. Translated: CAAGGIYGYTF.